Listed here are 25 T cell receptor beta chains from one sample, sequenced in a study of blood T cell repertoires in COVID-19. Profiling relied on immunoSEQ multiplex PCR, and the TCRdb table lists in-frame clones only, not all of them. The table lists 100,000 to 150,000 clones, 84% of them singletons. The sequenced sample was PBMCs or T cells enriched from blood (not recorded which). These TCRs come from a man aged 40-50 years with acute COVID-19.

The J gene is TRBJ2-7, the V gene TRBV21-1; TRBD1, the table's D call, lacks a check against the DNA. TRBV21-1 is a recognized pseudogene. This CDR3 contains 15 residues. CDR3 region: CASSSRQGVLDEQYF. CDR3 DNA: TGTGCCAGCAGCAGTCGACAGGGGGTTTTGGACGAGCAGTACTTC.

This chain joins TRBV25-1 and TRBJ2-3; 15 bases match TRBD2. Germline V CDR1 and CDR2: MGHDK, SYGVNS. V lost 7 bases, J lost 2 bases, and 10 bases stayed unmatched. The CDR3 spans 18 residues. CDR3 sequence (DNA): TGTGCCAGCACCAGAGGGACTAGCGGGGGGTACTACACAGATACGCAGTATTTT. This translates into CASTRGTSGGYYTDTQYF.

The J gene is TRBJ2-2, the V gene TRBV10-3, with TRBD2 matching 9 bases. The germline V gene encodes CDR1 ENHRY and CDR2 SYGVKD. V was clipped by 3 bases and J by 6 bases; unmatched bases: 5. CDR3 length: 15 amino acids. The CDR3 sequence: CAISETIAGAGELFF. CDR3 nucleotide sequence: TGTGCCATCAGTGAAACTATAGCGGGGGCCGGGGAGCTGTTTTTT.

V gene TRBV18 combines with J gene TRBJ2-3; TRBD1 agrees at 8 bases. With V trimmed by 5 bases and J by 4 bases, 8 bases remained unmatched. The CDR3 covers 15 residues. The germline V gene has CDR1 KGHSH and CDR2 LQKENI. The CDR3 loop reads CASSETGGKADTQYF. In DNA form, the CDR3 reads TGTGCCAGCTCAGAAACAGGGGGGAAGGCAGATACGCAGTATTTT.

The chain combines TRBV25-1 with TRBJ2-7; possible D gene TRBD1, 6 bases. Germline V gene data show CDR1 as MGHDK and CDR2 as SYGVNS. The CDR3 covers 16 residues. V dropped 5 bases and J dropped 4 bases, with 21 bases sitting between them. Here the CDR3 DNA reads TGTGCCAGCAGTCTAAAAGAGGGGGTGGGTATTTACGAGCAGTACTTC. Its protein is CASSLKEGVGIYEQYF.

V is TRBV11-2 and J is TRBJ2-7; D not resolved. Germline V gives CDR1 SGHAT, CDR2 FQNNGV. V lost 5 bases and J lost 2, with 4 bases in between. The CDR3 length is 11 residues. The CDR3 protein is CASSATYEQYF. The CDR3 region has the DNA TGTGCCAGCAGCGCGACCTACGAGCAGTACTTC.

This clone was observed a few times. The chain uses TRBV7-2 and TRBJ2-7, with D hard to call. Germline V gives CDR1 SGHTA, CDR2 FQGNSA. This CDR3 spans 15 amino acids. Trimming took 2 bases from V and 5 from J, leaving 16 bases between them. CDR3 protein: CASSLRRFPIDEQYF. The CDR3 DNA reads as TGTGCCAGCAGCTTACGTCGTTTCCCTATCGACGAGCAGTACTTC.

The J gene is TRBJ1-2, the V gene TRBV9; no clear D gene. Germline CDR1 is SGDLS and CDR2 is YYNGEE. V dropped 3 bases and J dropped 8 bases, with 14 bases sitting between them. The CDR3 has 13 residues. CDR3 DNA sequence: TGTGCCAGCAGCGGAACACCACGAGGGGGCTACACCTTC. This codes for CASSGTPRGGYTF.

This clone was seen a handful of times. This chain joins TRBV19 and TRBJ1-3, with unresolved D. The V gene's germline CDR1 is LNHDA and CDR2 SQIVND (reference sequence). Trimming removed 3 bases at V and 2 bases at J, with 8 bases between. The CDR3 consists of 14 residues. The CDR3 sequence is CASSIQSAGNTIYF. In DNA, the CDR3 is TGTGCCAGTAGTATCCAGAGCGCTGGAAACACCATATATTTT.

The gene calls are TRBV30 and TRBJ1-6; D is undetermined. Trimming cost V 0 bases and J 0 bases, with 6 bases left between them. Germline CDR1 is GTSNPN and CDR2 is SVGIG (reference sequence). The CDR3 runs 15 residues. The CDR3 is CAWSVISSYNSPLHF. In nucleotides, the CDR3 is TGTGCCTGGAGTGTCATTAGCTCCTATAATTCACCCCTCCACTTT.

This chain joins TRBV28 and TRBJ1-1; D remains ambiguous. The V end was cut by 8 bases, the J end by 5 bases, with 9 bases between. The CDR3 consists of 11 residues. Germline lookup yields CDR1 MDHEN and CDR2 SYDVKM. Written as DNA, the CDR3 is TGTGCCAGCCACTCGGGGACTGAAGCTTTCTTT. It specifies CASHSGTEAFF.

The CDR3 protein is CASSPGTDYGYTF. The CDR3 DNA reads as TGTGCCAGCAGTCCCGGGACAGACTATGGCTACACCTTC. V and J are TRBV14 and TRBJ1-2, with 7 bases identical to TRBD1. Germline V gives CDR1 SGHDN, CDR2 FVKESK. V dropped 6 bases and J dropped 3; count of bases not matched to a gene: 4. The CDR3 covers 13 residues.

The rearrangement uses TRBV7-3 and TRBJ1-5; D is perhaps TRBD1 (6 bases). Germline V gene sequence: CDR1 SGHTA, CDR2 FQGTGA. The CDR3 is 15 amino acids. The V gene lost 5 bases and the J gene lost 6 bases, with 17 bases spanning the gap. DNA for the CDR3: TGTGCCAGCAGCCTAAGGGGGGGTGCCGGTCAGCCCCAGCATTTT. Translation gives CASSLRGGAGQPQHF.

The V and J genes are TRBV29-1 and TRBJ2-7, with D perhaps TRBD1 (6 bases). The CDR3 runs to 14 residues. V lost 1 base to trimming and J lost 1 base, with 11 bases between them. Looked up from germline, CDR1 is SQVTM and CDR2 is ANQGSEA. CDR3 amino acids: CSVEGQGTSYEQYF. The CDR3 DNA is TGCAGCGTTGAAGGGCAGGGGACGTCCTACGAGCAGTACTTC.

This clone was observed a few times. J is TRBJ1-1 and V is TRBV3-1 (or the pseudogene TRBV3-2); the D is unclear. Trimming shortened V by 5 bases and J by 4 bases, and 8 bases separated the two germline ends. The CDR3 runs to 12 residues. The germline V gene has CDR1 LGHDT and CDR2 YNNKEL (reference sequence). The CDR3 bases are TGTGCCAGCAGCGAGGTCGGCACTGAAGCTTTCTTT. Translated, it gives CASSEVGTEAFF.

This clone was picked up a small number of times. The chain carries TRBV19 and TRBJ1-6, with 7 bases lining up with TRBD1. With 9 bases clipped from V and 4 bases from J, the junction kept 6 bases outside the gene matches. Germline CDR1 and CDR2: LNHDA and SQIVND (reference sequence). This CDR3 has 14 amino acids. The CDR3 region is CASDPGQYNSPLHF. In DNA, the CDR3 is TGTGCCAGCGATCCGGGACAGTATAATTCACCCCTCCACTTT.

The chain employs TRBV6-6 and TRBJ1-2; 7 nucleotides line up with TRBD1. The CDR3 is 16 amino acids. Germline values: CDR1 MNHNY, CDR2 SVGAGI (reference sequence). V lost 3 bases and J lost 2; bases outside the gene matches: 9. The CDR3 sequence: CASSYRGDSRNYGYTF. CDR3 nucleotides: TGTGCCAGCAGTTATAGGGGGGACAGCCGAAACTATGGCTACACCTTC.

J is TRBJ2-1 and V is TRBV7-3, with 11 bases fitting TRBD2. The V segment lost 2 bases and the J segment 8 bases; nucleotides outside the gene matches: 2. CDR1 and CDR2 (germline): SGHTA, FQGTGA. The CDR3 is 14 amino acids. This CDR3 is CASSLAGLADEQFF. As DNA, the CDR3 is TGTGCCAGCAGCTTAGCGGGACTAGCGGATGAGCAGTTCTTC.

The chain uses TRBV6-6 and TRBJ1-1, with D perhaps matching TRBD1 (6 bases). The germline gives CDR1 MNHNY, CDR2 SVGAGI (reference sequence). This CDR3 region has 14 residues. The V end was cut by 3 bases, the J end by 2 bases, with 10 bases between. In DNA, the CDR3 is TGTGCCAGCAGTTATCAGGGGCAAAACACTGAAGCTTTCTTT. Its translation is CASSYQGQNTEAFF.

The CDR3 DNA reads as TGTGCCAGCAGCTGGGGGCAATTGAACACCGGGGAGCTGTTTTTT. This codes for CASSWGQLNTGELFF. V gene TRBV7-6 combines with J gene TRBJ2-2, with D possibly being TRBD1 (6 bases). The CDR3 consists of 15 residues. V lost 4 bases and J 1 base, leaving 10 bases between the germline ends. The germline gives CDR1 SGHVS, CDR2 FNYEAQ.

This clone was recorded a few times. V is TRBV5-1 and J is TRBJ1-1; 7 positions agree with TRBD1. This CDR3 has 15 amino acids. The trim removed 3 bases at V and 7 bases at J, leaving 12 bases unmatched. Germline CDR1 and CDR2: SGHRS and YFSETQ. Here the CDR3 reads CASSSGQPTSYEAFF. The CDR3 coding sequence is TGCGCCAGCAGCTCGGGACAGCCGACCTCTTATGAAGCTTTCTTT.

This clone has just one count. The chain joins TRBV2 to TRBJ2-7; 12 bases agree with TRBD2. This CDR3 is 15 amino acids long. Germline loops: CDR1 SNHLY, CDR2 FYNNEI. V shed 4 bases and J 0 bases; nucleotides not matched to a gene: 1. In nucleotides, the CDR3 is TGTGCCAGCAGTGCACTAGCGGGAGGCTCCTACGAGCAGTACTTC. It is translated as CASSALAGGSYEQYF.

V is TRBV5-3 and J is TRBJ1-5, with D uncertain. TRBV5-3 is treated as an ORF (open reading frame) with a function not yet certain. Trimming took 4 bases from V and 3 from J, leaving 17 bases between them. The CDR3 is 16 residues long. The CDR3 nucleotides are TGTGCCAGAAGCCATTCCCGGAAGGAGGTCAATCAGCCCCAGCATTTT. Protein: CARSHSRKEVNQPQHF.

The CDR3 nucleotides read TGTGCCAGCAGTCCGTCGGGGGGCAACAATCAGCCCCAGCATTTT. Its translation: CASSPSGGNNQPQHF. The J gene is TRBJ1-5, the V gene TRBV5-8; the D gene is possibly TRBD1 (6 bases). Trimming removed 5 bases at V and 3 bases at J, with 15 bases between. The CDR3 spans 15 residues. CDR1 and CDR2 from the germline V gene are SGHTS and YDEGEE.

The CDR3 sequence is CASSWTSGGAKNIQYF. The CDR3 nucleotides read TGTGCCAGCAGCTGGACTAGCGGGGGGGCCAAAAACATTCAGTACTTC. The chain links TRBV5-6 to TRBJ2-4, with 14 bases that match TRBD2. After removal of 3 bases from V and 1 base from J, the junction contained 0 bases not matched to a gene. The CDR3 sequence is 16 residues long. CDR1 is SGHDT, CDR2 YYEEEE, per germline.